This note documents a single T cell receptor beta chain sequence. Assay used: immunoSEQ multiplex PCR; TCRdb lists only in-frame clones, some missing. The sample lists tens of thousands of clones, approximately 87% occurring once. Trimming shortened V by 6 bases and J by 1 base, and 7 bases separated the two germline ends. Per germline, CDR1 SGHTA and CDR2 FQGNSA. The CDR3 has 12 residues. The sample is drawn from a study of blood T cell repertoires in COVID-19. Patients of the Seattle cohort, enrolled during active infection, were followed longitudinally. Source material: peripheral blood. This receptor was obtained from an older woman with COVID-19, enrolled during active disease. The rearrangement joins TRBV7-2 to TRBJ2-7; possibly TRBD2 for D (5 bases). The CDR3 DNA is TGTGCCAGCAGAGGCGGGTCCTACGAGCAGTACTTC. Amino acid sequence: CASRGGSYEQYF.